The 31 T cell receptor beta chains listed next were all sequenced from one sample in a study of radiotherapy plus CTLA-4 blockade in lung cancer. The method was immunoSEQ multiplex PCR; TCRdb's version includes in-frame clones alone and lacks a portion of them. The table records about 120,000 clones, roughly four fifths of them present only once. The sample was peripheral blood, taken from a patient treated with radiotherapy plus ipilimumab. These receptors all stem from a human donor with non-small cell lung cancer that progressed on radiotherapy plus ipilimumab. Some clones in this sample may be carry-over from other donors' samples.

V usage is TRBV30 and J usage is TRBJ1-4; 7 nucleotides agree with TRBD1. Trimming cost V 2 bases and J 5 bases; bases outside gene matches: 11. CDR1 GTSNPN and CDR2 SVGIG come from the germline V gene (reference sequence). The CDR3 extends over 16 amino acids. This CDR3 is CAWSWSVSGGNEKLFF. CDR3 DNA: TGTGCCTGGAGTTGGTCAGTGTCAGGGGGGAATGAAAAACTGTTTTTT.

The rearrangement uses TRBV9 and TRBJ2-1; D call uncertain. This CDR3 is 13 amino acids long. Germline CDR1 reads SGDLS; CDR2 reads YYNGEE. With 0 bases removed from V and 6 bases from J, the gap between germline ends came to 7 bases. The CDR3 DNA sequence: TGTGCCAGCAGCGTAGGGCAAATCAATGAGCAGTTCTTC. Encoded protein: CASSVGQINEQFF. The variable domain in full, with the rest retrieved from reference TRBV9 and TRBJ2-1, is DSGVTQTPKHLITATGQRVTLRCSPRSGDLSVYWYQQSLDQGLQFLIQYYNGEERAKGNILERFSAQQFPDLHSELNLSSLELGDSALYFCASSVGQINEQFFGPGTRLTVL.

The chain couples TRBV28 to TRBJ2-5, with 16 bases matching TRBD2. The CDR3 runs to 17 residues. Germline CDR1 is MDHEN and CDR2 is SYDVKM. V dropped 6 bases and J dropped 1; count of bases not matched to a gene: 5. CDR3 sequence reads: CASSQGLAGGVQETQYF. The CDR3 DNA reads as TGTGCCAGCAGCCAGGGACTAGCGGGGGGGGTCCAAGAGACCCAGTACTTC.

This clone was counted once. The genes are TRBV9 and TRBJ1-1; D is uncertain. This CDR3 contains 13 residues. Per the germline V gene, CDR1 is SGDLS and CDR2 is YYNGEE. With 4 bases removed from V and 0 bases from J, the gap between germline ends came to 7 bases. The CDR3 spells CASSSYMNTEAFF. CDR3 sequence (DNA): TGTGCCAGCAGCAGTTACATGAACACTGAAGCTTTCTTT.

Remarks on this clone: One end of the junction is discordant with germline, which a read error may explain. CDR3 sequence reads: CASSPPSQQGTQYF. The CDR3 DNA sequence: TGTGCCAGCTCACCACCTTCCCAGCAAGGGACCCAGTACTTC. The rearrangement links TRBV18 to TRBJ2-5; D is uncertain. This CDR3 is 14 amino acids long. The germline V gene has CDR1 KGHSH and CDR2 LQKENI.

This rearrangement joins TRBV6-6 to TRBJ1-1, with 9 bases matching TRBD1. CDR3 length: 15 amino acids. Unmatched junction bases numbered 6, after V lost 6 bases and J lost 1 base. Germline V gene lookup returns CDR1 MNHNY and CDR2 SVGAGI (reference sequence). CDR3 amino acids: CASRHRDRENTEAFF. CDR3 nucleotide sequence: TGTGCCAGCAGACATAGGGACAGGGAGAACACTGAAGCTTTCTTT.

The chain carries TRBV5-1 and TRBJ2-3, with D hard to call. This CDR3 comprises 13 residues. Looked up from germline, CDR1 is SGHRS and CDR2 is YFSETQ. Trimming pared 4 bases from V and 5 bases from J, leaving 11 bases between. CDR3 DNA sequence: TGCGCCAGCAGCACGCTACCAGAAGATACGCAGTATTTT. Translation: CASSTLPEDTQYF.

The rearrangement links TRBV30 to TRBJ2-2; D not resolved. This CDR3 region has 12 residues. From germline, CDR1 is GTSNPN and CDR2 SVGIG (reference sequence). The V end was cut by 0 bases, the J end by 6 bases, with 5 bases between. The CDR3 nucleotides are TGTGCCTGGAGTGTTTATGCCGGGGAGCTGTTTTTT. As protein: CAWSVYAGELFF.

The rearrangement links TRBV30 to TRBJ1-5, with D perhaps matching TRBD1 (5 bases). The V gene lost 1 base and the J gene lost 3 bases, with 10 bases spanning the gap. Germline V CDR1 and CDR2: GTSNPN, SVGIG (reference sequence). The CDR3 is 14 residues long. The DNA of the CDR3 is TGTGCCTGGAGTGCAGACAGCATCAATCAGCCCCAGCATTTT. Protein product: CAWSADSINQPQHF.

The chain carries TRBV5-1 and TRBJ2-5; 8 positions agree with TRBD2. The CDR3 has 14 residues. Germline V gene data show CDR1 as SGHRS and CDR2 as YFSETQ. The V segment lost 4 bases and the J segment 4 bases; nucleotides outside the gene matches: 6. This chain's CDR3 is CASSGGLAGETQYF. Here the CDR3 DNA reads TGCGCCAGCAGCGGCGGACTAGCAGGAGAGACCCAGTACTTC.

V gene TRBV29-1 combines with J gene TRBJ2-7; no clear D. The CDR3 consists of 16 residues. Trimming stripped 1 base from V and 0 bases from J, with 16 bases between. Per the germline V gene, CDR1 is SQVTM and CDR2 is ANQGSEA. This CDR3 reads CSVEVVTARFSYEQYF. DNA for the CDR3: TGCAGCGTTGAAGTGGTAACGGCCAGATTCTCCTACGAGCAGTACTTC.

The V call is TRBV4-1, the J call TRBJ1-1, with a weak D call TRBD1 (6 bases). Trimming stripped 0 bases from V and 1 base from J, with 15 bases between. The V gene's germline CDR1 is MGHRA and CDR2 YSYEKL. There are 17 residues in the CDR3. CDR3 sequence reads: CASSQDLPGAGNTEAFF. CDR3 DNA sequence: TGCGCCAGCAGCCAAGATTTGCCAGGGGCCGGGAACACTGAAGCTTTCTTT.

The rearrangement joins TRBV6-5 to TRBJ1-4; D gene unclear. Germline CDR1 and CDR2: MNHEY and SVGAGI. This CDR3 comprises 12 residues. V lost 6 bases and J 2 bases, leaving 4 bases between the germline ends. CDR3 nucleotides: TGTGCCAGCAGGAGGACTAATGAAAAACTGTTTTTT. Translation gives CASRRTNEKLFF.

The V and J genes are TRBV5-1 and TRBJ2-7; no clear D. Trimming cost V 1 base and J 2 bases, with 4 bases left between them. This CDR3 is 12 amino acids long. Germline V CDR1 and CDR2: SGHRS, YFSETQ. CDR3 sequence reads: CASSLSPYEQYF. The CDR3 nucleotides are TGCGCCAGCAGCTTGTCTCCCTACGAGCAGTACTTC.

This clone has ten or more counts. The V and J genes are TRBV4-3 and TRBJ1-4; D call uncertain. Trimming removed 3 bases at V and 3 bases at J, with 14 bases between. This CDR3 spans 16 amino acids. Germline-derived CDR1 and CDR2 are LGHNA and YSLEER. In DNA form, the CDR3 reads TGCGCCAGCAGCCACGAAAGACCTGCTGCTAATGAAAAACTGTTTTTT. Its translation is CASSHERPAANEKLFF.

This clone occurred a few times. The chain carries TRBV11-2 and TRBJ1-4; D not certain. The CDR3 sequence is 13 residues long. CDR1 SGHAT and CDR2 FQNNGV come from the germline V gene. The V and J ends lost 1 base and 8 bases respectively, with 8 bases between them. In DNA form, the CDR3 reads TGTGCCAGCAGCTTAGGGGATAGAGAAAAACTGTTTTTT. This translates into CASSLGDREKLFF.

The rearrangement joins TRBV6-1 to TRBJ2-5; 13 bases are a match to TRBD2. The tail of the sequence fits TRBJ2-7 better, so the J call may be wrong. Germline V gives CDR1 MNHNS, CDR2 SASEGT. CDR3 length equals 16 residues. For the CDR3, the DNA is TGTGCCAGCAGTGGGGGACTAGCGGGGACCGCCTACGAGCAGTACTTC. It codes for CASSGGLAGTAYEQYF.

The rearrangement joins TRBV2 to TRBJ2-7, with TRBD1 identical over 7 bases. The J segment lost 0 bases and the V segment lost 8 bases, leaving 7 bases of the junction unmatched. In germline, CDR1 is SNHLY, CDR2 FYNNEI. The CDR3 contains 14 residues. CDR3 protein: CASAPGQLSYEQYF. As DNA, the CDR3 is TGTGCCAGCGCACCGGGACAGCTCTCCTACGAGCAGTACTTC.

The chain combines TRBV5-4 with TRBJ2-5; 11 nucleotides align to TRBD2. The CDR3 extends over 17 amino acids. The J segment lost 5 bases and the V segment lost 3 bases, leaving 12 bases of the junction unmatched. CDR1 SGHNT and CDR2 YYREEE come from the germline V gene (reference sequence). The CDR3 DNA sequence: TGTGCCAGCAGCTACGTTGATAGCGGGGGGGCCGGGGAGACCCAGTACTTC. It translates to CASSYVDSGGAGETQYF.

This chain links TRBV2 with TRBJ2-5, with 10 bases lining up with TRBD2. V lost 0 bases to trimming and J lost 1 base; unmatched junction nucleotides: 5. Germline V lookup: CDR1 SNHLY, CDR2 FYNNEI. This CDR3 comprises 17 residues. The DNA of the CDR3 is TGTGCCAGCAGTGAAGCGCAGCTAGCGGGGGCCCAAGAGACCCAGTACTTC. It yields the protein CASSEAQLAGAQETQYF. Combining the CDR3 with reference TRBV2 and TRBJ2-5 gives the whole variable domain EPEVTQTPSHQVTQMGQEVILRCVPISNHLYFYWYRQILGQKVEFLVSFYNNEISEKSEIFDDQFSVERPDGSNFTLKIRSTKLEDSAMYFCASSEAQLAGAQETQYFGPGTRLLVL.

The chain employs TRBV7-8 and TRBJ1-1; D remains ambiguous. V dropped 0 bases and J dropped 3 bases, with 5 bases sitting between them. CDR3 length equals 13 residues. Germline CDR1 is SGHVS and CDR2 is FQNEAQ. In nucleotides, the CDR3 is TGTGCCAGCAGCTTAGCCCCCTACACTGAAGCTTTCTTT. As protein: CASSLAPYTEAFF.

The V and J genes are TRBV9 and TRBJ2-1; 12 bases fit TRBD2. This CDR3 region has 19 residues. Germline assignment: CDR1 SGDLS and CDR2 YYNGEE. J lost 0 bases, V lost 2 bases, and 9 bases had no gene match. CDR3 loop: CASSVSTSGGDYSYNEQFF. CDR3 in DNA: TGTGCCAGCAGCGTTTCGACTAGCGGGGGAGACTACTCCTACAATGAGCAGTTCTTC.

This chain links TRBV5-4 with TRBJ1-2, with 9 bases aligning to TRBD1. The trim removed 0 bases at V and 5 bases at J, leaving 8 bases unmatched. The germline V gene has CDR1 SGHNT and CDR2 YYREEE (reference sequence). The CDR3 consists of 16 residues. The CDR3 protein is CASSLDGQGLGYGYTF. CDR3 DNA: TGTGCCAGCAGCTTGGATGGACAGGGGCTTGGATATGGCTACACCTTC.

The rearrangement uses TRBV7-9 and TRBJ1-2; D gene ambiguous. The ends were cut back, 5 bases at V and 6 bases at J, with 19 bases in the middle. Germline V gives CDR1 SEHNR, CDR2 FQNEAQ (reference sequence). CDR3 length equals 15 residues. CDR3 sequence: CASSPRGGPGDGYTF. The CDR3 region has the DNA TGTGCCAGCAGCCCAAGAGGAGGACCCGGGGATGGCTACACCTTC.

The chain uses TRBV27 and TRBJ2-7; 8 bases line up with TRBD1. The germline V gene encodes CDR1 MNHEY and CDR2 SMNVEV (reference sequence). This CDR3 is built from 14 residues. With V trimmed by 7 bases and J by 2 bases, 7 bases remained unmatched. The CDR3 DNA reads TGTGCCAGCACAACACGGACAGGGCCCTACGAGCAGTACTTC. Amino acids: CASTTRTGPYEQYF.

The chain links TRBV7-6 to TRBJ2-3; TRBD2 aligns across 11 bases. V lost 3 bases, J lost 6 bases, and 5 bases stayed unmatched. The germline gives CDR1 SGHVS, CDR2 FNYEAQ. The CDR3 length is 15 residues. CDR3 in amino acids: CASSFSSGGYDTQYF. The CDR3 bases are TGTGCCAGCAGCTTTTCTAGCGGGGGGTACGATACGCAGTATTTT.

The chain is built from TRBV5-4 and TRBJ2-3, with 12 bases that match TRBD2. From germline, CDR1 is SGHNT and CDR2 YYREEE (reference sequence). V shed 3 bases, J shed 6 bases, and the junction held 8 bases outside the gene matches. The CDR3 has 16 amino acids. The CDR3 protein is CASSSASGGAVDTQYF. CDR3 DNA: TGTGCCAGCAGCTCCGCTAGCGGGGGGGCTGTGGATACGCAGTATTTT.

V is TRBV5-5 and J is TRBJ2-7; 7 bases align to TRBD1. V trimming: 1 base; J trimming: 1 base; junction bases outside the gene matches: 5. The CDR3 totals 15 residues. Germline V gene lookup returns CDR1 SGHKS and CDR2 YYEKEE (reference sequence). Written as DNA, the CDR3 is TGTGCCAGCAGCTTGCAGACAGGGTCGTCCTACGAGCAGTACTTC. Translating it yields CASSLQTGSSYEQYF.

V and J are TRBV25-1 and TRBJ1-5; D remains unclear. CDR3 length equals 14 residues. V dropped 6 bases and J dropped 6 bases, with 15 bases sitting between them. Germline CDR1 is MGHDK and CDR2 is SYGVNS. In DNA, the CDR3 is TGTGCCAGCAGCCCGTCCGGTTCTTTTCAGCCCCAGCATTTT. Translated: CASSPSGSFQPQHF.

This sequence joins TRBV15 and TRBJ2-7; D unclear. This CDR3 spans 16 amino acids. Per the germline V gene, CDR1 is LNHNV and CDR2 is YYDKDF (reference sequence). V lost 1 base to trimming and J lost 3 bases, with 16 bases between them. The CDR3 sequence is CATSRVLVGELYEQYF. The CDR3 DNA follows: TGTGCCACCAGCAGAGTGTTGGTAGGAGAACTCTACGAGCAGTACTTC.

V is TRBV5-4 and J is TRBJ1-2; tentative D call: TRBD1 (5 bases). There are 13 residues in the CDR3. V was cut by 5 bases and J by 8 bases, with 16 bases left in between. Germline V gene lookup returns CDR1 SGHNT and CDR2 YYREEE (reference sequence). CDR3 protein: CASSLQAPEGYTF. The CDR3 bases are TGTGCCAGCAGTTTACAGGCCCCCGAGGGCTACACCTTC.